This passage covers 30 T cell receptor beta chains from one sample sequenced in a study of T-cell reconstitution after alpha-beta-depleted transplantation in children. The TCRbeta library was prepared with unique molecular identifiers. Using its own MiXCR run on the PCR reads, TCRdb lists one record per CDR3 protein. The data show about 610,000 distinct CDR3 sequences, under 12% seen once. Sample: PBMCs from the stem cell graft donor, taken from the stem cell graft. Source of these receptors: a human donor who donated a stem cell graft to a child with acute myeloid leukemia.

This clonotype occurred a few times. J is TRBJ2-1 and V is TRBV7-2, with TRBD2 as a possible D gene (6 bases). Trimming left V 1 base short and J 8 bases short, with 9 bases between. Germline values: CDR1 SGHTA, CDR2 FQGNSA. The CDR3 has 13 residues. The CDR3 region is CASSLVWGDEQFF. The CDR3 DNA is TGTGCCAGCAGCTTAGTGTGGGGGGATGAGCAGTTCTTC.

V usage is TRBV7-2 and J usage is TRBJ2-3, with TRBD2 as a possible D gene (6 bases). The germline V gene encodes CDR1 SGHTA and CDR2 FQGNSA. The V and J ends lost 5 bases and 1 base respectively, with 13 bases between them. The CDR3 has 15 residues. CDR3 in DNA: TGTGCCAGCAGCCCCGACGCGGGACGCACAGATACGCAGTATTTT. Amino acids: CASSPDAGRTDTQYF.

The chain employs TRBV7-2 and TRBJ2-2, with D uncertain. CDR1 SGHTA and CDR2 FQGNSA come from the germline V gene. This CDR3 is built from 14 residues. Trimming took 5 bases from V and 1 from J, leaving 8 bases between them. The CDR3 DNA follows: TGTGCCAGCAGCGCTAGAAGGAACACCGGGGAGCTGTTTTTT. Its protein is CASSARRNTGELFF.

V gene TRBV15 combines with J gene TRBJ1-3; D is ambiguous. Looked up from germline, CDR1 is LNHNV and CDR2 is YYDKDF (reference sequence). Trimming took 5 bases from V and 0 from J, leaving 17 bases between them. This CDR3 is 17 amino acids long. The CDR3 here is CATSPRIGKSSGNTIYF. The CDR3 DNA follows: TGTGCCACCAGCCCCCGCATCGGAAAGAGCTCTGGAAACACCATATATTTT.

This clonotype came up a few times. The chain has TRBV10-3 and TRBJ2-2; D is unclear. CDR3 length: 15 amino acids. Per germline, CDR1 ENHRY and CDR2 SYGVKD. V was clipped by 3 bases and J by 3 bases, with 11 bases between them. CDR3 region: CAISDSVGYTGELFF. CDR3 sequence (DNA): TGTGCCATCAGTGACTCGGTAGGGTACACCGGGGAGCTGTTTTTT.

This clonotype was found a few times. The chain carries TRBV18 and TRBJ2-3; D unclear. V lost 2 bases to trimming and J lost 5 bases, with 8 bases between them. This CDR3 contains 13 residues. In germline, CDR1 is KGHSH, CDR2 LQKENI. The CDR3: CASSPGNLDTQYF. The CDR3 DNA follows: TGTGCCAGCTCACCAGGGAACTTAGATACGCAGTATTTT.

This clonotype was seen a handful of times. This chain uses TRBV30 with TRBJ1-4; the match to TRBD1 covers 7 bases. The CDR3 is 14 amino acids. The V and J ends lost 0 bases and 7 bases, in that order; junction bases with no gene match: 5. CDR1 and CDR2 (germline): GTSNPN, SVGIG (reference sequence). For the CDR3, the DNA is TGTGCCTGGAGTGTACAGGGGTGGGGTGAAAAACTGTTTTTT. The encoded protein is CAWSVQGWGEKLFF. Full variable domain (missing parts from reference TRBV30 and TRBJ1-4): SQTIHQWPATLVQPVGSPLSLECTVEGTSNPNLYWYRQAAGRGLQLLFYSVGIGQISSEVPQNLSASRPQDRQFILSSKKLLLSDSGFYLCAWSVQGWGEKLFFGSGTQLSVL.

This clonotype has a handful of counts. This chain's CDR3 is CASSPGGKFYNEQFF. The CDR3 DNA reads TGTGCCAGCAGTCCAGGGGGGAAATTCTACAATGAGCAGTTCTTC. The gene calls are TRBV6-1 and TRBJ2-1; a weak D match, TRBD1 (7 bases). The V end was cut by 5 bases, the J end by 3 bases, with 14 bases between. Germline V gene data show CDR1 as MNHNS and CDR2 as SASEGT. The CDR3 covers 15 residues.

This clonotype was picked up a small number of times. The chain employs TRBV7-9 and TRBJ1-1; 8 nucleotides match TRBD1. Trimming took 3 bases from V and 7 from J; bases not matched to a gene: 7. This CDR3 comprises 14 residues. Germline CDR1 is SEHNR and CDR2 is FQNEAQ (reference sequence). The CDR3 DNA follows: TGTGCCAGCAGCTTTGGACAGGGAGTCGTTGAAGCTTTCTTT. Translation: CASSFGQGVVEAFF.

This clonotype has a count of ten or more. The chain has TRBV4-2 and TRBJ2-7, with D possibly TRBD2 on 5 matching bases. The CDR3 sequence is 15 residues long. CDR1 LGHNA and CDR2 YNFKEQ come from the germline V gene. The ends were cut back, 9 bases at V and 5 bases at J, with 23 bases in the middle. CDR3 loop: CASEVGTGSTHEQYF. CDR3 nucleotide sequence: TGTGCCAGTGAGGTCGGCACGGGGAGCACGCACGAGCAGTACTTC.

The chain employs TRBV20-1 and TRBJ1-5; D unclear. The ends were cut back, 6 bases at V and 5 bases at J, with 8 bases in the middle. Germline V gene data show CDR1 as DFQATT and CDR2 as SNEGSKA (reference sequence). The CDR3 runs to 11 residues. CDR3 amino acids: CSALGDQPQHF. CDR3 bases: TGCAGTGCCCTCGGGGATCAGCCCCAGCATTTT.

This clonotype was seen a few times. The chain couples TRBV10-3 to TRBJ1-1, with 8 bases fitting TRBD1. Per the germline V gene, CDR1 is ENHRY and CDR2 is SYGVKD. The V and J ends lost 3 bases and 4 bases, in that order; junction bases with no gene match: 7. CDR3 size: 15 residues. Here the CDR3 DNA reads TGTGCCATCAGTGATTCGGGACAGGACCTCACTGAAGCTTTCTTT. This sequence encodes CAISDSGQDLTEAFF.

This clonotype appeared a few times. This sequence joins TRBV9 and TRBJ2-7; weak D call: TRBD2 (6 bases). Trimming removed 0 bases at V and 3 bases at J, with 16 bases between. The CDR3 is made up of 16 amino acids. Germline V gene lookup returns CDR1 SGDLS and CDR2 YYNGEE. Here the CDR3 reads CASSVAGSGLDYEQYF. The CDR3 nucleotides read TGTGCCAGCAGCGTAGCTGGGAGCGGGTTGGACTACGAGCAGTACTTC.

CDR3 protein: CATSRTGNTEKLFF. CDR3 nucleotides: TGTGCCACCAGCAGGACAGGAAACACCGAAAAACTGTTTTTT. This rearrangement joins TRBV15 to TRBJ1-4, with D tentatively TRBD1 (6 bases). This CDR3 contains 14 residues. V was pared by 3 bases and J by 8 bases, with 13 bases between. CDR1 is LNHNV, CDR2 YYDKDF, per germline (reference sequence).

The V and J genes are TRBV4-1 and TRBJ2-2; 7 positions match TRBD2. The CDR3 runs to 15 residues. Germline assignment: CDR1 MGHRA and CDR2 YSYEKL. The J segment lost 3 bases and the V segment lost 4 bases, leaving 5 bases of the junction unmatched. CDR3 residues: CASSPMGLYTGELFF. The CDR3 bases are TGCGCCAGCAGCCCCATGGGACTATACACCGGGGAGCTGTTTTTT.

This clonotype was found a few times. The rearrangement uses TRBV6-1 and TRBJ2-7; TRBD2 is a possible D gene (6 bases). In germline, CDR1 is MNHNS, CDR2 SASEGT. This CDR3 has 14 amino acids. With 6 bases removed from V and 4 bases from J, the gap between germline ends came to 16 bases. CDR3 loop: CASSRTGGRYEQYF. DNA of the CDR3: TGTGCCAGCAGCCGGACCGGGGGTCGGTACGAGCAGTACTTC.

This clonotype was seen a handful of times. The V and J genes are TRBV6-2 or TRBV6-3 and TRBJ2-4, with 8 bases aligning to TRBD1. The CDR3 loop spans 18 amino acids. With V trimmed by 0 bases and J by 4 bases, 11 bases remained unmatched. Germline V lookup: CDR1 MNHEY, CDR2 SVGEGT. Written as DNA, the CDR3 is TGTGCCAGCAGTTACTCGTACGAGACAGGGGAGAAGAAAAACATTCAGTACTTC. Protein product: CASSYSYETGEKKNIQYF.

This clonotype has ten or more counts. The gene calls are TRBV6-6 and TRBJ2-5; TRBD2 agrees at 8 bases. Germline CDR1 MNHNY, CDR2 SVGAGI (reference sequence). This CDR3 is 13 amino acids long. The V segment lost 10 bases and the J segment 5 bases; nucleotides outside the gene matches: 9. The CDR3 sequence is CATLRGVRETQYF. The CDR3 DNA sequence: TGTGCCACTCTGCGGGGGGTGCGGGAGACCCAGTACTTC.

This chain joins TRBV7-9 and TRBJ1-4; D perhaps matches TRBD1 (6 bases). With 3 bases removed from V and 7 bases from J, the gap between germline ends came to 9 bases. This CDR3 spans 13 amino acids. The germline V gene has CDR1 SEHNR and CDR2 FQNEAQ (reference sequence). The CDR3 loop is CASSFTGTEKLFF. In DNA form, the CDR3 reads TGTGCCAGCAGCTTCACAGGGACTGAAAAACTGTTTTTT.

Ten or more counts support this clonotype. The CDR3 DNA reads TGCAGCGTTGAAGATTCCAGGTTTGGGGACGGAGAGACCCAGTACTTC. It codes for CSVEDSRFGDGETQYF. V is TRBV29-1 and J is TRBJ2-5; D is tentatively TRBD1 or TRBD2 (5 bases each). Germline V gene data show CDR1 as SQVTM and CDR2 as ANQGSEA. V lost 0 bases, J lost 4 bases, and 18 bases lay in between. The CDR3 loop spans 16 amino acids.

This clonotype was found a few times. The rearrangement uses TRBV5-1 and TRBJ2-7, with 7 bases identical to TRBD2. The germline V gene has CDR1 SGHRS and CDR2 YFSETQ. The ends lost 0 bases at V and 4 bases at J; junction bases unmatched: 10. The CDR3 sequence is 16 residues long. This chain's CDR3 is CASSLGGAAGTYEQYF. The CDR3 nucleotides read TGCGCCAGCAGCTTGGGGGGCGCAGCGGGGACGTACGAGCAGTACTTC.

The rearrangement joins TRBV20-1 to TRBJ2-5; 9 bases line up with TRBD1. Germline V CDR1 and CDR2: DFQATT, SNEGSKA (reference sequence). The CDR3 length is 16 residues. The V segment lost 1 base and the J segment 5 bases; nucleotides outside the gene matches: 11. CDR3 protein: CSARAGTGTMAETQYF. The CDR3 DNA is TGCAGTGCTAGAGCCGGGACAGGGACGATGGCGGAGACCCAGTACTTC.

This clonotype was observed a handful of times. CDR3 loop: CSARLAGLETQYF. The CDR3 coding sequence is TGCAGTGCTAGGCTCGCGGGACTTGAGACCCAGTACTTC. V is TRBV20-1 and J is TRBJ2-5; tentatively, D is TRBD2 (6 bases). Germline V gene sequence: CDR1 DFQATT, CDR2 SNEGSKA (reference sequence). Trimming cost V 3 bases and J 5 bases, with 13 bases left between them. There are 13 residues in the CDR3.

Only a few counts were recorded for this clonotype. The chain joins TRBV28 to TRBJ2-7, with a weak D call TRBD2 (6 bases). This CDR3 has 15 residues. Trimming removed 5 bases from V and 1 base from J, with 15 bases in between. In germline, CDR1 is MDHEN, CDR2 SYDVKM. This chain's CDR3 is CASSTRTTGSYEQYF. CDR3 coding DNA: TGTGCCAGCAGTACCAGGACTACCGGATCCTACGAGCAGTACTTC.

This sequence joins TRBV20-1 and TRBJ2-5, with D unresolved. V was cut by 3 bases and J by 5 bases, with 10 bases left in between. Germline V gives CDR1 DFQATT, CDR2 SNEGSKA (reference sequence). This CDR3 comprises 12 residues. CDR3 sequence: CSASASVETQYF. CDR3 coding DNA: TGCAGTGCTAGTGCGAGCGTGGAGACCCAGTACTTC.

Details on this clonotype: Likely a read error: the CDR3 ends without its conserved phenylalanine or tryptophan. The chain is built from TRBV9 and TRBJ2-7; 12 nucleotides line up with TRBD1. Unmatched junction bases numbered 7, after V lost 2 bases and J lost 7 bases. From germline, CDR1 is SGDLS and CDR2 YYNGEE. CDR3 size: 15 residues. The CDR3 DNA follows: TGTGCCAGCAGCGTCGGGACAGGGGGCGCGTGGGAGCAGTACTAC. It encodes CASSVGTGGAWEQYY.

This clonotype was counted between two and nine times. The chain employs TRBV5-1 and TRBJ2-7; 8 bases align to TRBD2. Trimming took 3 bases from V and 0 from J; bases not matched to a gene: 2. The CDR3 contains 14 residues. Germline CDR1 is SGHRS and CDR2 is YFSETQ. CDR3 residues: CASSSGGVSYEQYF. CDR3 nucleotides: TGCGCCAGCAGCTCGGGGGGGGTCTCCTACGAGCAGTACTTC.

This clonotype was seen at least ten times. At one end the junction does not follow the germline gene, possibly because of a read error. The chain employs TRBV6-2 or TRBV6-3 and TRBJ2-1; D remains unclear. Germline V gene sequence: CDR1 MNHEY, CDR2 SVGEGT. The CDR3 totals 12 residues. The CDR3 DNA sequence: TGTGCCAGCAGTTCCACCATCCTGCTAGTTATCTTC. This codes for CASSSTILLVIF.

This sequence joins TRBV9 and TRBJ2-3, with D possibly being TRBD2 (6 bases). Trimming took off 2 bases at V and 7 bases at J, with 17 bases between the two ends. The V gene's germline CDR1 is SGDLS and CDR2 YYNGEE. The CDR3 extends over 15 amino acids. CDR3 DNA: TGTGCCAGCAGCGTCACCCTGACGAGCGGGCATACGCAGTATTTT. Its protein is CASSVTLTSGHTQYF.

The V gene is TRBV3-1, the J gene TRBJ2-7; D not certain. Germline V lookup: CDR1 LGHDT, CDR2 YNNKEL (reference sequence). Trimming left V 0 bases short and J 0 bases short, with 6 bases between. The CDR3 consists of 14 residues. The CDR3 loop reads CASSQEGFSYEQYF. CDR3 nucleotides: TGTGCCAGCAGCCAAGAGGGGTTCTCCTACGAGCAGTACTTC.